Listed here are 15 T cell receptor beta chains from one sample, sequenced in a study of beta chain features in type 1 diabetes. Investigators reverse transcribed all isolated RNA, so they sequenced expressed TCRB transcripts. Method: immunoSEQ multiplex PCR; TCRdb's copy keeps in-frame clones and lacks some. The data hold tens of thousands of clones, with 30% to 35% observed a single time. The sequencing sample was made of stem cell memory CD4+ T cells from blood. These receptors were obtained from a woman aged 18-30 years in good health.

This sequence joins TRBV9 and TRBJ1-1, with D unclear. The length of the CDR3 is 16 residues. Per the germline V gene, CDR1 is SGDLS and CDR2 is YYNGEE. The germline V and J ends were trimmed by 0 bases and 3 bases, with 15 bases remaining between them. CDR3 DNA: TGTGCCAGCAGCGTAGATGGATGGAGGCAGGACACTGAAGCTTTCTTT. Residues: CASSVDGWRQDTEAFF.

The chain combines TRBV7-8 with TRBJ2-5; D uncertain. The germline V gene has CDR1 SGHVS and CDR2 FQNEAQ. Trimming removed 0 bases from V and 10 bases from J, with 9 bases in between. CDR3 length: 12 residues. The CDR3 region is CASSLAPGDQYF. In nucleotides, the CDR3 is TGTGCCAGCAGCTTAGCGCCAGGTGACCAGTACTTC.

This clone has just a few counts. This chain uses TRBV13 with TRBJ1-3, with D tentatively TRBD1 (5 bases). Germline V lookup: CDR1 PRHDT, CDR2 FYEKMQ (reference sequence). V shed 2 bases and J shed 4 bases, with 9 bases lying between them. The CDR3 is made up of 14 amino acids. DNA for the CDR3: TGTGCCAGCAGCTTAACAGGCTCCGGAAACACCATATATTTT. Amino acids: CASSLTGSGNTIYF. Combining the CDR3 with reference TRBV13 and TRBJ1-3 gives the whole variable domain AAGVIQSPRHLIKEKRETATLKCYPIPRHDTVYWYQQGPGQDPQFLISFYEKMQSDKGSIPDRFSAQQFSDYHSELNMSSLELGDSALYFCASSLTGSGNTIYFGEGSWLTVV.

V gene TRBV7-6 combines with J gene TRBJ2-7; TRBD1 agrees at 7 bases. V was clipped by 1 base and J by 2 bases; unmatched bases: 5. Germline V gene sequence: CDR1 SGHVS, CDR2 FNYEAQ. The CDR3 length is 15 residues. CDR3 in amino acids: CASSLGQGDTYEQYF. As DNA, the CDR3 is TGTGCCAGCAGCTTAGGGCAGGGGGATACCTACGAGCAGTACTTC.

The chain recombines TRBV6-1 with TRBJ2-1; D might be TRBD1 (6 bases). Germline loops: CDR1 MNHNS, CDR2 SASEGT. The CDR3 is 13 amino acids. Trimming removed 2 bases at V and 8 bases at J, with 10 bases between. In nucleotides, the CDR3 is TGTGCCAGCAGTGAAATTAGGGGGTATGAGCAGTTCTTC. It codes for CASSEIRGYEQFF.

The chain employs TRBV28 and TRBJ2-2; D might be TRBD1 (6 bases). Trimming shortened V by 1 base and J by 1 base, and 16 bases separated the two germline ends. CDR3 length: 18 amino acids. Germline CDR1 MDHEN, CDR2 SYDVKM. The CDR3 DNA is TGTGCCAGCAGTTTATCTATAAGCGGACAGAAGAACACCGGGGAGCTGTTTTTT. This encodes CASSLSISGQKNTGELFF.

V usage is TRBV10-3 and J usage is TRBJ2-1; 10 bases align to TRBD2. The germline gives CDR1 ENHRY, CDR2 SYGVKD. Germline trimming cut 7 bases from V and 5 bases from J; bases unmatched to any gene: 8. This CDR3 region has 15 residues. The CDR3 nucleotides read TGTGCCATCAAAAGAGCGGGAGGGCCCCACAATGAGCAGTTCTTC. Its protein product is CAIKRAGGPHNEQFF.

Written as DNA, the CDR3 is TGTGCCAGCAGCGACAGGGCACATGAGCAGTTCTTC. Its translation: CASSDRAHEQFF. The chain combines TRBV6-6 with TRBJ2-1; 7 nucleotides agree with TRBD1. Trimming took 6 bases from V and 8 from J; bases not matched to a gene: 4. Germline V gene data show CDR1 as MNHNY and CDR2 as SVGAGI (reference sequence). The CDR3 extends over 12 amino acids.

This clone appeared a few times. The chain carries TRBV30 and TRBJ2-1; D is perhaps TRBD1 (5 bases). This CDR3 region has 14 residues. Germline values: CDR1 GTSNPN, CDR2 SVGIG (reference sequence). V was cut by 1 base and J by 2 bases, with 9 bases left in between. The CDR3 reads CAWSDLGPYNEQFF. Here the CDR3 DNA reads TGTGCCTGGAGTGACTTGGGGCCCTACAATGAGCAGTTCTTC.

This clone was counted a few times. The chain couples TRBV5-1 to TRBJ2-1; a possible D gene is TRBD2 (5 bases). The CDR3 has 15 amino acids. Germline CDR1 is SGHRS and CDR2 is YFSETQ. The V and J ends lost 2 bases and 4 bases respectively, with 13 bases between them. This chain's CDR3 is CASSLATGSYNEQFF. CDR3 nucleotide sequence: TGCGCCAGCAGCTTAGCGACGGGATCATACAATGAGCAGTTCTTC.

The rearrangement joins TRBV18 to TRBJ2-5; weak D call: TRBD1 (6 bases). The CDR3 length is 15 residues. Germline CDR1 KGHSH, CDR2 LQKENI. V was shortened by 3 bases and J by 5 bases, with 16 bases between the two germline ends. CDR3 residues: CASSPFASGEETQYF. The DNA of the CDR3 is TGTGCCAGCTCACCTTTTGCTTCAGGGGAGGAGACCCAGTACTTC.

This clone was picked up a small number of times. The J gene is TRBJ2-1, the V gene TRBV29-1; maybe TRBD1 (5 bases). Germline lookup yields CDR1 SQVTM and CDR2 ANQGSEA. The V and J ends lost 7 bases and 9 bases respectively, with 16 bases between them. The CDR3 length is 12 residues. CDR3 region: CSAGMTRGEQFF. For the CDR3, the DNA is TGCAGCGCAGGGATGACAAGGGGTGAGCAGTTCTTC.

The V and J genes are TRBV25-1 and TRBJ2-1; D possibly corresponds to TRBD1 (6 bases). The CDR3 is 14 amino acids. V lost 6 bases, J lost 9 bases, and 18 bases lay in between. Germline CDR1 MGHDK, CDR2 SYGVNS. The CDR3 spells CASSRARQDSEQFF. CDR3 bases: TGTGCCAGCAGCCGAGCCCGGCAGGACAGTGAGCAGTTCTTC.

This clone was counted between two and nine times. Here the CDR3 reads CASSDFERLTDTQYF. The CDR3 bases are TGTGCCAGCTCCGATTTTGAGAGGCTCACAGATACGCAGTATTTT. This chain uses TRBV18 with TRBJ2-3, with no clear D. The ends were cut back, 6 bases at V and 2 bases at J, with 15 bases in the middle. The germline gives CDR1 KGHSH, CDR2 LQKENI. This CDR3 comprises 15 residues. Looking up the rest from reference TRBV18 and TRBJ2-3 gives the full variable domain: NAGVMQNPRHLVRRRGQEARLRCSPMKGHSHVYWYRQLPEEGLKFMVYLQKENIIDESGMPKERFSAEFPKEGPSILRIQQVVRGDSAAYFCASSDFERLTDTQYFGPGTRLTVL.

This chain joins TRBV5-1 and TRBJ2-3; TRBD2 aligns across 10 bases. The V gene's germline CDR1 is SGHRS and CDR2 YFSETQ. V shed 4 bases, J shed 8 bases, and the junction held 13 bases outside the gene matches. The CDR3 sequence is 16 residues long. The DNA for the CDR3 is TGCGCCAGCAGCGCGATCCTAGCGGGAGACGTGGTTACGCAGTATTTT. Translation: CASSAILAGDVVTQYF. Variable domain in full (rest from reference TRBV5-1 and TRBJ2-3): KAGVTQTPRYLIKTRGQQVTLSCSPISGHRSVSWYQQTPGQGLQFLFEYFSETQRNKGNFPGRFSGRQFSNSRSEMNVSTLELGDSALYLCASSAILAGDVVTQYFGPGTRLTVL.